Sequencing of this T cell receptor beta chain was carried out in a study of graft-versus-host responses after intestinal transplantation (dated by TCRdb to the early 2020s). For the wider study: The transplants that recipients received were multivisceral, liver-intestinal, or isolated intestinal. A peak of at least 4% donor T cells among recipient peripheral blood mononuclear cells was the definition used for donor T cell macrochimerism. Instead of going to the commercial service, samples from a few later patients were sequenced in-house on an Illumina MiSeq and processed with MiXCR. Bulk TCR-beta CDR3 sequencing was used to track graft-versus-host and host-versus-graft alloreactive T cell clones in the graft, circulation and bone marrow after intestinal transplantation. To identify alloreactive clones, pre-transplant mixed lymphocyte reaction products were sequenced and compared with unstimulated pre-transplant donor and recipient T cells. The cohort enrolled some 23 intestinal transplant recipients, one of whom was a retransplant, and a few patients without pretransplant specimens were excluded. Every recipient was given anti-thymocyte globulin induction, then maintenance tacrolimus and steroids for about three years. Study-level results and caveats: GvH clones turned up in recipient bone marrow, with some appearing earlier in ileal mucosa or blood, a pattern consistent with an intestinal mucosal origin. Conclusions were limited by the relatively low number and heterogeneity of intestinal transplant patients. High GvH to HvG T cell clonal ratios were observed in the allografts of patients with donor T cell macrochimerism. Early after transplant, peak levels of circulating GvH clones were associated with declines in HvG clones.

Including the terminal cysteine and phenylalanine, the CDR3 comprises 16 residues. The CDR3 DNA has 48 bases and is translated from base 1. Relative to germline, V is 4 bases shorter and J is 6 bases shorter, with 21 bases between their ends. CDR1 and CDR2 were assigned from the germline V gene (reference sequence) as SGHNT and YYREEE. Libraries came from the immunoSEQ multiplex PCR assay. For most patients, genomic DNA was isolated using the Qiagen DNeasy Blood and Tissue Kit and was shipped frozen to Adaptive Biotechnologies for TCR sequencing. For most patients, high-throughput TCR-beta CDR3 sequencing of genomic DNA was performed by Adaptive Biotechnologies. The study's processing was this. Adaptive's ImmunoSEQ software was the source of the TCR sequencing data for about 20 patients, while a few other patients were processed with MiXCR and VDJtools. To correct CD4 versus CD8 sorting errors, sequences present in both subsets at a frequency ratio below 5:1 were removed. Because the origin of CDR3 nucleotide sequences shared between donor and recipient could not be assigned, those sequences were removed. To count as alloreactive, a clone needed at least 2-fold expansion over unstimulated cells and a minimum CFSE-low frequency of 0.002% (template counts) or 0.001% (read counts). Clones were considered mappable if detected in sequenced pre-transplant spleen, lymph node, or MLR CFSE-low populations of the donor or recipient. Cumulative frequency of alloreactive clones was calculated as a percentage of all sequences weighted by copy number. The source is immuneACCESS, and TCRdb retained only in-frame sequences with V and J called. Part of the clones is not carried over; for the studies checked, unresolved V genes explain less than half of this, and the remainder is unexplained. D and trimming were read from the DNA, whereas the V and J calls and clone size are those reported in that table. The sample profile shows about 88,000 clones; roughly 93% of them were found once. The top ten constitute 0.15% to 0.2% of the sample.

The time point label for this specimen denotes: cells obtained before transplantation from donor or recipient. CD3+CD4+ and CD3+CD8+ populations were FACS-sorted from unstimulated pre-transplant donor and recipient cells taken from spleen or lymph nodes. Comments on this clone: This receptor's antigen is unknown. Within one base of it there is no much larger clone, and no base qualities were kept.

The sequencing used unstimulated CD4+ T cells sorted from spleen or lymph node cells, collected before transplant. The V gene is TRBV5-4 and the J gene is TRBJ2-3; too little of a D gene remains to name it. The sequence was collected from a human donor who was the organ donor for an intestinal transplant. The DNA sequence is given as TGTGCCAGCAGCCCACCACGTCCGCTGCACTCGGATACGCAGTATTTT. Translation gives CASSPPRPLHSDTQYF.